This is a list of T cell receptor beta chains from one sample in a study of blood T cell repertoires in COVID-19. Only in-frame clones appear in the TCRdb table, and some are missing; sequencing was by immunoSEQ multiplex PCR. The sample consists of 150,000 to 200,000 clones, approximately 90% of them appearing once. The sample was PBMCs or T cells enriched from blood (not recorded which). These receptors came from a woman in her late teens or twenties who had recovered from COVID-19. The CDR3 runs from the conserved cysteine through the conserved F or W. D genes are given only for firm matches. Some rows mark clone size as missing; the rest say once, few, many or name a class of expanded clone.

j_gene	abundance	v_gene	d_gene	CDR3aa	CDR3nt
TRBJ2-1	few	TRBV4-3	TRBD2	CASSQDGSGSYNEQFF	TGCGCCAGCAGCCAAGATGGCAGCGGGAGCTACAATGAGCAGTTCTTC
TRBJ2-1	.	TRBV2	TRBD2	CASRLASSYNEQFF	TGTGCCAGCAGACTAGCGAGCTCCTACAATGAGCAGTTCTTC
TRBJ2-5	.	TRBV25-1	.	CASSESGMGETQYF	TGTGCCAGCAGTGAATCCGGGATGGGCGAGACCCAGTACTTC
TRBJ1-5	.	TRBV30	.	CAWREYEGVADQPQHF	TGTGCCTGGAGAGAATATGAGGGGGTGGCTGACCAGCCCCAGCATTTT
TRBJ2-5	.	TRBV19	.	CASSIEGGGYETQYF	TGTGCCAGTAGTATAGAAGGCGGAGGCTATGAGACCCAGTACTTC
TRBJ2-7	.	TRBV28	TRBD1	CASSTPRTGDAYEQYF	TGTGCCAGCAGTACCCCCCGGACAGGAGACGCCTACGAGCAGTACTTC
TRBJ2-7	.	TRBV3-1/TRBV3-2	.	CASSAIQDTPYEQYF	TGTGCCAGCAGCGCGATACAGGATACCCCCTACGAGCAGTACTTC
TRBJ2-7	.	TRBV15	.	CATSRDTRRGYEQYF	TGTGCCACCAGCAGAGATACTAGGAGAGGCTACGAGCAGTACTTC
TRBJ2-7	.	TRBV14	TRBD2	CASSPYISGRDEQYF	TGTGCCAGCAGCCCCTACATAAGCGGGAGAGACGAGCAGTACTTC
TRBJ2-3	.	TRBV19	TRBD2	CASSPTWVSGGSVADTQYF	TGTGCCAGTAGTCCCACCTGGGTATCTGGCGGGAGTGTCGCAGATACGCAGTATTTT
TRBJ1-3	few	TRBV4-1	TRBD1	CASSQSTGPYSGNTIYF	TGCGCCAGCAGCCAATCGACAGGGCCCTACTCTGGAAACACCATATATTTT
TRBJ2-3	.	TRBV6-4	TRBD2	CASSDSLAGADTQYF	TGTGCCAGCAGTGACTCACTAGCGGGAGCAGATACGCAGTATTTT
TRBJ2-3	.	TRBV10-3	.	CATTGTDTQYF	TGTGCCACCACAGGAACAGATACGCAGTATTTT
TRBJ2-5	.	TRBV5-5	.	CASSRERRGFQDTQYF	TGTGCCAGCAGCCGAGAGAGAAGGGGGTTTCAAGATACCCAGTACTTC
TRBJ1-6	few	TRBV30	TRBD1	CASNVLPTGVNSPLHF	TGTGCCTCCAACGTACTTCCCACAGGGGTGAATTCACCCCTCCACTTT
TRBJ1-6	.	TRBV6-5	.	CASSPTGRPTAHF	TGTGCCAGCAGTCCGACGGGTCGACCCACCGCCCACTTT
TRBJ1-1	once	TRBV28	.	CASSFSGPGRKAFF	TGTGCCAGCAGTTTCTCGGGACCGGGGAGGAAAGCTTTCTTT
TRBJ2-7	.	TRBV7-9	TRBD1	CASSSIARTGSYEQYF	TGTGCCAGCAGCTCTATCGCCCGGACAGGGTCCTACGAGCAGTACTTC
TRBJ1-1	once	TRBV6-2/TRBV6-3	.	CASSYNFGGEAFF	TGTGCCAGCAGTTATAACTTTGGAGGGGAAGCTTTCTTT
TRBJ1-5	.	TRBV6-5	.	CASSYDRGWPQHF	TGTGCCAGCAGTTACGATAGGGGATGGCCCCAGCATTTT
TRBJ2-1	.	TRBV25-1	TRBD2	CASRRGLGGGNEQFF	TGTGCCAGCAGGCGGGGACTTGGGGGGGGAAATGAGCAGTTCTTC
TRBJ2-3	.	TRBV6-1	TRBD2	CASSEAPSGSNTQYF	TGTGCCAGCAGTGAAGCACCTAGCGGGAGCAATACGCAGTATTTT
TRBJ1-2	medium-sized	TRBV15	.	CATSRERRYGYTF	TGTGCCACCAGCAGAGAACGGCGGTATGGCTACACCTTC
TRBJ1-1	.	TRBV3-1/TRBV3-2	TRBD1	CASSQRGPWGNTEAFF	TGTGCCAGCAGCCAGAGGGGGCCTTGGGGGAACACTGAAGCTTTCTTT
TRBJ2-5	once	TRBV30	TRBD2	CAGAGGLRETQYF	TGTGCCGGAGCGGGAGGGCTAAGGGAGACCCAGTACTTC
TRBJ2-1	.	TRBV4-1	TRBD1	CASSPDRGPHFGNEQFF	TGCGCCAGCAGCCCCGACAGGGGCCCTCATTTTGGCAATGAGCAGTTCTTC
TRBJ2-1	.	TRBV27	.	CASSFGGNEQFF	TGTGCCAGCAGTTTCGGAGGTAATGAGCAGTTCTTC
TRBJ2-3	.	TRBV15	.	CATSGRSRIRGDTQYF	TGTGCCACCAGCGGCCGATCTCGAATCAGAGGAGATACGCAGTATTTT
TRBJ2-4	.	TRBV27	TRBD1	CASRETGSSKNIQYF	TGTGCCAGCAGAGAGACAGGGTCTAGCAAAAACATTCAGTACTTC
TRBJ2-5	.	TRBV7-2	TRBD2	CASSFSGRAETQYF	TGTGCCAGCAGCTTTAGCGGGAGGGCCGAGACCCAGTACTTC
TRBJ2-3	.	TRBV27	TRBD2	CASRHSGTSVTDTQYF	TGTGCCAGCAGGCACTCCGGGACTAGCGTTACAGATACGCAGTATTTT
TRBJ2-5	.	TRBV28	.	CASSLLSRETQYF	TGTGCCAGCAGTTTATTAAGCCGGGAGACCCAGTACTTC
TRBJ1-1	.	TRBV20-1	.	CSAEWAEAFF	TGCAGTGCGGAGTGGGCTGAAGCTTTCTTT
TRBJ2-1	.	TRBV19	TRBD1	CASCTGGNEQFF	TGTGCCAGTTGCACAGGGGGCAATGAGCAGTTCTTC
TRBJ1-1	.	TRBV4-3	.	CASSQVGGETEAFF	TGCGCCAGCAGCCAAGTCGGGGGGGAGACTGAAGCTTTCTTT
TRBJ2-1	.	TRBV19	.	CASSPQLSGLYNEQFF	TGTGCCAGTAGTCCCCAACTTAGCGGCCTGTACAATGAGCAGTTCTTC
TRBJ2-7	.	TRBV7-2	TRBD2	CASSFSGRYYEQYF	TGTGCCAGCAGCTTTAGCGGGAGGTACTACGAGCAGTACTTC
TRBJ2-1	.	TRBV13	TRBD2	CASVRGSAHNEQFF	TGTGCCAGCGTCCGCGGGAGCGCTCACAATGAGCAGTTCTTC
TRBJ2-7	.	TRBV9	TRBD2	CASSVDGAGGFEQYF	TGTGCCAGCAGCGTAGATGGGGCGGGAGGGTTTGAGCAGTACTTC
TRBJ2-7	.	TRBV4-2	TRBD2	CASSRGLAGRYEQYF	TGTGCCAGCAGCCGGGGACTAGCGGGCCGTTACGAGCAGTACTTC
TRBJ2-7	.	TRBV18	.	CASSPPGLGGEQYF	TGTGCCAGCTCACCACCAGGTCTAGGGGGCGAGCAGTACTTC
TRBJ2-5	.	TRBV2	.	CASSASQETQYF	TGTGCCAGCAGTGCTAGCCAAGAGACCCAGTACTTC